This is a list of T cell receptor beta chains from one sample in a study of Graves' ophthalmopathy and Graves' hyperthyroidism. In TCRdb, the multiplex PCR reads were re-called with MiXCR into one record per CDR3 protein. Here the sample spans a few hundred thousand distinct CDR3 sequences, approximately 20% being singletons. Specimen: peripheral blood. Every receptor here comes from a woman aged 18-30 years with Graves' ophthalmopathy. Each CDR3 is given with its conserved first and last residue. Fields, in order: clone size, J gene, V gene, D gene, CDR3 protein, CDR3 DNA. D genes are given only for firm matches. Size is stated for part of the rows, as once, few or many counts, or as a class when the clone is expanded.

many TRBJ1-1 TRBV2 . CASSPVTRGGTEAFF TGTGCCAGCAGCCCCGTTACGAGAGGAGGAACTGAAGCTTTCTTT
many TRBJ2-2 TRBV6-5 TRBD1 CAIDRGNTGELFF TGTGCCATCGACAGGGGGAACACCGGGGAGCTGTTTTTT
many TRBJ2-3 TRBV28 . CASIGGRSTDTQYF TGTGCCAGCATAGGCGGGCGCAGCACAGATACGCAGTATTTT
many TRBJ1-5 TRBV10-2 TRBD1 CASSVDRANFNQPQHF TGCGCCAGCAGTGTGGACAGGGCCAATTTCAATCAGCCCCAGCATTTT
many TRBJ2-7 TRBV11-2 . CASSLVGHEQYF TGTGCCAGCAGCTTAGTTGGCCACGAGCAGTACTTC
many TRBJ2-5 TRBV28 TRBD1 CASSLLPGQGAEETQYF TGTGCCAGCAGTTTGCTGCCGGGACAGGGGGCCGAAGAGACCCAGTACTTC
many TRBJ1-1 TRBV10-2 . CASHPPRGENTEAFF TGCGCCAGCCACCCCCCGCGAGGGGAGAACACTGAAGCTTTCTTT
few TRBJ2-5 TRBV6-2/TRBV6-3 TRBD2 CASRTLLAGVEETQYF TGTGCCAGCAGAACGCTACTAGCGGGAGTGGAAGAGACCCAGTACTTC
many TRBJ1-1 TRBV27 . CASSWTPDRYTEAFF TGTGCCAGCAGTTGGACCCCCGACAGGTACACTGAAGCTTTCTTT
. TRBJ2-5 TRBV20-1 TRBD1 CSATDRGQTQYF TGCAGTGCAACTGACAGGGGACAGACCCAGTACTTC
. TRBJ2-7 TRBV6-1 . CASSRRQFHEQYF TGTGCCAGCAGTAGAAGACAGTTCCACGAGCAGTACTTC
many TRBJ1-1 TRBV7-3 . CASSPKTGSGAEAFF TGTGCCAGCAGCCCCAAGACAGGAAGCGGGGCTGAAGCTTTCTTT